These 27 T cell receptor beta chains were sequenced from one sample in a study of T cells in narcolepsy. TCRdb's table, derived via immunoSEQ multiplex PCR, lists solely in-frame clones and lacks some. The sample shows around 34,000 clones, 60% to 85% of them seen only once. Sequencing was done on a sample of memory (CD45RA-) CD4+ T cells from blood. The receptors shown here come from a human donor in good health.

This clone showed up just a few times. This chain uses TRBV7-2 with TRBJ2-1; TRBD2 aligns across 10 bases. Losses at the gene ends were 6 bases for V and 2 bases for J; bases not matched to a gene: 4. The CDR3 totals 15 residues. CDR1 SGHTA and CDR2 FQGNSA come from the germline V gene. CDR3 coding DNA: TGTGCCAGCAGGTCTAGCGGGAGAACCTACAATGAGCAGTTCTTC. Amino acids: CASRSSGRTYNEQFF.

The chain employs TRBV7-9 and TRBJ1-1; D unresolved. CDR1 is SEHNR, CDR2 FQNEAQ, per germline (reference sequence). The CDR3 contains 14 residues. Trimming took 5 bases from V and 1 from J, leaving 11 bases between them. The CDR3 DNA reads TGTGCCAGCAGCCGTCTCCAGAAGAACACTGAAGCTTTCTTT. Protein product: CASSRLQKNTEAFF.

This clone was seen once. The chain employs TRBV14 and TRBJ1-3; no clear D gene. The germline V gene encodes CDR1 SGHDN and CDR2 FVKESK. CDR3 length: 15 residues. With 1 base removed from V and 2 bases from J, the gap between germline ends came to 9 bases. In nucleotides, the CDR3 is TGTGCCAGCAGCCAAGCCCCGGGGACTGGAAACACCATATATTTT. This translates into CASSQAPGTGNTIYF.

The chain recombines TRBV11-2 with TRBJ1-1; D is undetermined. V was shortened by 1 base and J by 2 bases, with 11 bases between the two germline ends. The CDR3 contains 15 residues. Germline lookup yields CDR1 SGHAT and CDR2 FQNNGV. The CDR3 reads CASSLVWTENTEAFF. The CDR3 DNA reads TGTGCCAGCAGCTTAGTCTGGACGGAAAACACTGAAGCTTTCTTT.

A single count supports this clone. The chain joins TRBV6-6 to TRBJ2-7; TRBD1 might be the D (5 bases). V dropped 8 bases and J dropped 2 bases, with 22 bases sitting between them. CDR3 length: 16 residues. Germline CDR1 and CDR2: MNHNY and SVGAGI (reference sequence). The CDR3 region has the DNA TGTGCCAGCTATCCCTCCCACGGGCAGGGCGCCTACGAGCAGTACTTC. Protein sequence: CASYPSHGQGAYEQYF.

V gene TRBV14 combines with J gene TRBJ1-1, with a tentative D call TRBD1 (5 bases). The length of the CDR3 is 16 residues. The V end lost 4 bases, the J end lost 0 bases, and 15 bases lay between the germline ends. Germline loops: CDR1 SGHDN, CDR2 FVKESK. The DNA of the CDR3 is TGTGCCAGCAGCCTCCTCATGACAGCTTTGAACACTGAAGCTTTCTTT. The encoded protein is CASSLLMTALNTEAFF.

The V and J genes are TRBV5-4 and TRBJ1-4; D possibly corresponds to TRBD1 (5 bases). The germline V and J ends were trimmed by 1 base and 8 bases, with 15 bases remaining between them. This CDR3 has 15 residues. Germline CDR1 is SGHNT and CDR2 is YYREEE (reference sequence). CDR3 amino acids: CASSLKAGGQEKLFF. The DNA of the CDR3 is TGTGCCAGCAGCTTGAAGGCTGGGGGTCAAGAAAAACTGTTTTTT. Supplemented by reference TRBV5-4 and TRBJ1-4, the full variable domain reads ETGVTQSPTHLIKTRGQQVTLRCSSQSGHNTVSWYQQALGQGPQFIFQYYREEENGRGNFPPRFSGLQFPNYSSELNVNALELDDSALYLCASSLKAGGQEKLFFGSGTQLSVL.

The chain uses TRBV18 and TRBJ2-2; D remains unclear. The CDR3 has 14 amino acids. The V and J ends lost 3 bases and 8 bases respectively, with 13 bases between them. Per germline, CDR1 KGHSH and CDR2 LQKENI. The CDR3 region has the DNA TGTGCCAGCTCACCGCAACAAACTTCGGGGGAGCTGTTTTTT. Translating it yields CASSPQQTSGELFF.

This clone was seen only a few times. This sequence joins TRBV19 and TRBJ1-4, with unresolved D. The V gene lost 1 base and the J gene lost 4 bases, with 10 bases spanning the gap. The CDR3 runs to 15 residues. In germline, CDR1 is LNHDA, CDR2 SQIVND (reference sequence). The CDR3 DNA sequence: TGTGCCAGTAGTATAGTCGGCAGTAATAATGAAAAACTGTTTTTT. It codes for CASSIVGSNNEKLFF.

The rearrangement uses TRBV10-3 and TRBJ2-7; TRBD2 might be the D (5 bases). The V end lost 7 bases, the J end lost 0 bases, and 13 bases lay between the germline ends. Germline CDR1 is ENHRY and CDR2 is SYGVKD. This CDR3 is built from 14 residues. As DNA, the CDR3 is TGTGCCATCACGCGGACTTCGAACTCCTACGAGCAGTACTTC. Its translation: CAITRTSNSYEQYF.

The CDR3 loop is CASSRGGTAGTMNTEAFF. In DNA form, the CDR3 reads TGCGCCAGCAGCCGAGGGGGGACCGCAGGGACCATGAACACTGAAGCTTTCTTT. V and J are TRBV5-1 and TRBJ1-1; possibly TRBD1 for D (6 bases). Per germline, CDR1 SGHRS and CDR2 YFSETQ. V lost 4 bases, J lost 0 bases, and 22 bases lay in between. This CDR3 comprises 18 residues.

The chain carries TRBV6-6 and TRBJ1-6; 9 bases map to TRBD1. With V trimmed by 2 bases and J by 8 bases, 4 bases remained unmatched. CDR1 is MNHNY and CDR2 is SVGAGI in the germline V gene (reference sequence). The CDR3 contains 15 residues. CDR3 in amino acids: CASSYKGQGYSPLHF. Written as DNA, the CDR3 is TGTGCCAGCAGTTACAAGGGACAGGGATATTCACCCCTCCACTTT.

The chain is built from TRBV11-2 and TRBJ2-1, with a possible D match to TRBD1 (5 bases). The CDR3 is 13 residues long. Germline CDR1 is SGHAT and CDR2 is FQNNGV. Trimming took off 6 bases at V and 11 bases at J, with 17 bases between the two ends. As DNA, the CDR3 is TGTGCCAGCAGAGGGGCCAAGGCTCCTCAGCAGTTCTTC. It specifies CASRGAKAPQQFF. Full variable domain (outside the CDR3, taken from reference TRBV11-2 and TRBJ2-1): EAGVAQSPRYKIIEKRQSVAFWCNPISGHATLYWYQQILGQGPKLLIQFQNNGVVDDSQLPKDRFSAERLKGVDSTLKIQPAKLEDSAVYLCASRGAKAPQQFFGPGTRLTVL.

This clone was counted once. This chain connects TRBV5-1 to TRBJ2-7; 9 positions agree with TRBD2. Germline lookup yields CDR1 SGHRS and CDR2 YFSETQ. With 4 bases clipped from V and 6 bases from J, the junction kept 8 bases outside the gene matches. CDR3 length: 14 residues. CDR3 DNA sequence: TGCGCCAGCAGCCCAGCGGGGGGCTCGCGCGAGCAGTACTTC. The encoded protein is CASSPAGGSREQYF.

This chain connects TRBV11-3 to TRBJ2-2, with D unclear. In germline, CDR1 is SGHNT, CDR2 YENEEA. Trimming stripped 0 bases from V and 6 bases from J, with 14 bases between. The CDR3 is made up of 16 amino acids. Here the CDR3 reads CASSLDLGIRAGELFF. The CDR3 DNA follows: TGTGCCAGCAGCTTAGATTTGGGGATACGGGCCGGGGAGCTGTTTTTT.

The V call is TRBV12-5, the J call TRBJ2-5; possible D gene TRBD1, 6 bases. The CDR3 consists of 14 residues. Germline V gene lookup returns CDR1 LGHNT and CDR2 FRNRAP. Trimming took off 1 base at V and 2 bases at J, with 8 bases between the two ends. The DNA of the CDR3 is TGTGCTAGTGGTTTGGAGGGGACACAAGAGACCCAGTACTTC. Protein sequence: CASGLEGTQETQYF.

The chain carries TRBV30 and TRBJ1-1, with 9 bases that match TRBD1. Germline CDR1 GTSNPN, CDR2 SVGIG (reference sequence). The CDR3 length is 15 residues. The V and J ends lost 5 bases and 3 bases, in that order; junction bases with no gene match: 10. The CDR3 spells CAWLLTDRGDTEAFF. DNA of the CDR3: TGTGCCTGGCTTCTCACCGACAGGGGGGACACTGAAGCTTTCTTT.

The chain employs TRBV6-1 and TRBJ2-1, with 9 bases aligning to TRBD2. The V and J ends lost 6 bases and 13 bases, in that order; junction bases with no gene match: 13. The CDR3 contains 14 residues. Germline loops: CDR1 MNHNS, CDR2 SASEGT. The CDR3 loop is CASRSGTSNGGQFF. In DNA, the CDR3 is TGTGCCAGCAGGTCCGGGACTAGCAATGGGGGACAGTTCTTC.

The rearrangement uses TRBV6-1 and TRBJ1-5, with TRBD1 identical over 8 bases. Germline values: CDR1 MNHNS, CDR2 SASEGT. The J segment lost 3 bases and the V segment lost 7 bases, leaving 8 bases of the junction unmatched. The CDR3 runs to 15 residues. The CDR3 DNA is TGTGCCAGCACTGCTGGACAGGGCAACAATCAGCCCCAGCATTTT. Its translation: CASTAGQGNNQPQHF.

For the CDR3, the DNA is TGTGCCAGCAGTGAAGGACATCGCTATGGCTACACCTTC. Protein product: CASSEGHRYGYTF. The chain employs TRBV6-1 and TRBJ1-2; no clear D gene. The CDR3 length is 13 residues. V lost 1 base and J lost 4, with 7 bases in between. In germline, CDR1 is MNHNS, CDR2 SASEGT.

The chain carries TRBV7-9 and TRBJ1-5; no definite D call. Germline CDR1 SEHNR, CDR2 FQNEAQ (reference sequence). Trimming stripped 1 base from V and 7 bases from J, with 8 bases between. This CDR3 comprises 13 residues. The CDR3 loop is CASSLESGQPQHF. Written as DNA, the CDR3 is TGTGCCAGCAGCTTAGAAAGCGGGCAGCCCCAGCATTTT.

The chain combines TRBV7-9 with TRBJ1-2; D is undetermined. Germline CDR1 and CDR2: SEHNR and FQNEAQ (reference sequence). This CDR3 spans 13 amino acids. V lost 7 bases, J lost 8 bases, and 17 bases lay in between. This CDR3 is CASTPDPPGGYTF. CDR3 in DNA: TGTGCCAGCACACCGGACCCCCCGGGAGGCTACACCTTC.

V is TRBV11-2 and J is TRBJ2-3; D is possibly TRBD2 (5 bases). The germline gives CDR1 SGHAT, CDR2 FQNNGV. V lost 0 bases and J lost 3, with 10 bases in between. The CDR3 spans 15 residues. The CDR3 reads CASSLDSGRTDTQYF. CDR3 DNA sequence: TGTGCCAGCAGCTTAGATTCGGGAAGGACAGATACGCAGTATTTT. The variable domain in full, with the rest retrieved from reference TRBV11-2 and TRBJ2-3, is EAGVAQSPRYKIIEKRQSVAFWCNPISGHATLYWYQQILGQGPKLLIQFQNNGVVDDSQLPKDRFSAERLKGVDSTLKIQPAKLEDSAVYLCASSLDSGRTDTQYFGPGTRLTVL.

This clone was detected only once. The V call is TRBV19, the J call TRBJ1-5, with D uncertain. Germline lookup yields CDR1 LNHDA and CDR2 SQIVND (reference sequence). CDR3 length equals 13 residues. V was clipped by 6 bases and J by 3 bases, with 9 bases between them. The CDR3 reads CASRIQLNQPQHF. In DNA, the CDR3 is TGTGCCAGTAGAATACAGCTCAATCAGCCCCAGCATTTT. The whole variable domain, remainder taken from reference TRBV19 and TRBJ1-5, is DGGITQSPKYLFRKEGQNVTLSCEQNLNHDAMYWYRQDPGQGLRLIYYSQIVNDFQKGDIAEGYSVSREKKESFPLTVTSAQKNPTAFYLCASRIQLNQPQHFGDGTRLSIL.

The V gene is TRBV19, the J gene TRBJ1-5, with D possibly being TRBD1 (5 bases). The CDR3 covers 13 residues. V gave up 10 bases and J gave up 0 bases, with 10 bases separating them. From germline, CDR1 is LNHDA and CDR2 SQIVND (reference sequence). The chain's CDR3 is CAMGGFSNQPQHF. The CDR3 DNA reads TGTGCCATGGGGGGGTTTAGCAATCAGCCCCAGCATTTT.

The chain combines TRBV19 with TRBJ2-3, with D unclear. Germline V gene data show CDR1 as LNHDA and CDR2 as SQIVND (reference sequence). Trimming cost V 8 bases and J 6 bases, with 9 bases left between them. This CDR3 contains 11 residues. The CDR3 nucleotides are TGTGCCAGTCAAGAGCTGGATACGCAGTATTTT. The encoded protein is CASQELDTQYF.

CDR3 in amino acids: CASSDLGEETDTQYF. As DNA, the CDR3 is TGTGCCAGCAGCGATCTTGGGGAAGAGACAGATACGCAGTATTTT. The V gene is TRBV9, the J gene TRBJ2-3; D is undetermined. The CDR3 is 15 amino acids. V was pared by 3 bases and J by 3 bases, with 14 bases between. Germline V gene sequence: CDR1 SGDLS, CDR2 YYNGEE.